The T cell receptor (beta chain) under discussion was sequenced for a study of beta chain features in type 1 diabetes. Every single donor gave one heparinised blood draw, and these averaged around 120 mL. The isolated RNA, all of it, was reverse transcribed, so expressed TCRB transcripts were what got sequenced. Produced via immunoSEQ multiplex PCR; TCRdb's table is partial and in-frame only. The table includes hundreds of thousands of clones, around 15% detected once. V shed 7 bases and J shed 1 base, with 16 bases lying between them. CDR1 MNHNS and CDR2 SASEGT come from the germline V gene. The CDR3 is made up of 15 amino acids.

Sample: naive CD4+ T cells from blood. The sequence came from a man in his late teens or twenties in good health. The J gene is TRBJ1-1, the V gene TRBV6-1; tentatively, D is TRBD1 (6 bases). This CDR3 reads CASIEMTGGNTEAFF. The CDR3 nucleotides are TGTGCCAGCATAGAAATGACAGGTGGGAACACTGAAGCTTTCTTT.